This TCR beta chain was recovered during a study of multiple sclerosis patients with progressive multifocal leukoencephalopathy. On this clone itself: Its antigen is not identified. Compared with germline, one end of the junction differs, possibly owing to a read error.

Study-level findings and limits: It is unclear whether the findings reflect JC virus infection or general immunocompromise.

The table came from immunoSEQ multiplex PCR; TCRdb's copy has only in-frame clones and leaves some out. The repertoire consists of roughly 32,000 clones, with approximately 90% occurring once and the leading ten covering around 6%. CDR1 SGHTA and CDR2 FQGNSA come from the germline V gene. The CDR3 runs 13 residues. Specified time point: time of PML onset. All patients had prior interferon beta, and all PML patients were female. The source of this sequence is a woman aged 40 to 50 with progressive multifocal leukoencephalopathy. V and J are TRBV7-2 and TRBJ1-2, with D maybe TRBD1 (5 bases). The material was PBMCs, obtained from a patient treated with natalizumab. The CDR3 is CASSLATVRGNLF. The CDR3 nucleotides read TGTGCCAGCAGCTTAGCGACCGTGAGGGGTAACCTCTTC.